Given below is one T cell receptor (beta chain) in context. Antigen specificity is unknown. Sequencing used immunoSEQ multiplex PCR; TCRdb keeps in-frame clones, though not all of them. The sample carries over 8,000 clones, roughly 65% recorded once. Allogeneic regulatory or mature dendritic cells were co-cultured for 5 days with CFSE-labeled sorted T cells at 1:10. Germline-derived CDR1 and CDR2 are KGHSH and LQKENI. The CDR3 consists of 15 residues. Trimming shortened V by 5 bases and J by 3 bases, and 17 bases separated the two germline ends. This sample was included in a study of regulatory dendritic cells for organ transplantation. Study as a whole: On day 6, the dendritic cells were exposed to LPS.

This chain uses TRBV18 with TRBJ2-7, with D possibly being TRBD2 (6 bases). This TCR was sampled from a human donor in good health. The specimen sequenced was naive CD4+ T cells from blood cultured with dendritic cells. Subset noted: CD45RA+ naive T cells. CDR3 in DNA: TGTGCCAGCTCATCCATCGGTTCCGGGGGCTACGAGCAGTACTTC. This sequence encodes CASSSIGSGGYEQYF.